The present TCR beta chain was sequenced within a study of OX40 agonist ivuxolimab in advanced cancers. Looking at the study overall: Patients were dosed with the agonistic anti-OX40 (CD134) antibody ivuxolimab. Partial response was recorded in three patients: one hepatocellular carcinoma and two cutaneous melanoma cases.

Concerning this clone itself: Its antigen is not identified.

Repertoires were generated with immunoSEQ multiplex PCR, while TCRdb's copy carries only in-frame clones and drops some. Among more than 75,000 clones, about 88% were seen once, and the ten largest hold around 0.4%. Prior autoimmune disease or systemic immunosuppression barred patients. The germline CDR1 and CDR2 sequences are SGHRS and YFSETQ. With V trimmed by 4 bases and J by 1 base, 4 bases remained unmatched. The CDR3 loop spans 15 amino acids. Study findings and constraints: Compared with others, partial responders at 0.1-3.0 mg/kg displayed clonal expansion among the lowest.

The receptor was derived from an adult with an advanced solid tumor such as melanoma, head and neck, liver or kidney cancer. Sample: CD4+ or CD8+ T cells sorted from blood, taken in a trial of the OX40 agonist ivuxolimab. The chain is built from TRBV5-1 and TRBJ2-7; 11 bases are a match to TRBD1. The CDR3, as DNA: TGCGCCAGCAGCCTGGGACAGGGGGTATCCTACGAGCAGTACTTC. Protein product: CASSLGQGVSYEQYF.